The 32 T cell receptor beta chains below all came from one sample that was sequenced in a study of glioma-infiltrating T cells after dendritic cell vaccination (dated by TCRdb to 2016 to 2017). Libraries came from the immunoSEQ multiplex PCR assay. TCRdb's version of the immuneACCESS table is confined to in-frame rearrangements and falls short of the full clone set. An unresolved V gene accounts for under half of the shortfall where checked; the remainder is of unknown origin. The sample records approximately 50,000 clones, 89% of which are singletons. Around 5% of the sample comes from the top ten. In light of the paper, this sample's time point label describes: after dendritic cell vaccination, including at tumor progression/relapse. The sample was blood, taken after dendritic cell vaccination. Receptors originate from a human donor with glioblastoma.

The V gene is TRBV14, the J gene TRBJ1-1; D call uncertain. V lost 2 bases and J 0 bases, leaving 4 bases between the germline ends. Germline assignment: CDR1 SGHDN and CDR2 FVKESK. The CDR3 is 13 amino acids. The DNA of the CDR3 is TGTGCCAGCAGCCAATATATGAACACTGAAGCTTTCTTT. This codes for CASSQYMNTEAFF.

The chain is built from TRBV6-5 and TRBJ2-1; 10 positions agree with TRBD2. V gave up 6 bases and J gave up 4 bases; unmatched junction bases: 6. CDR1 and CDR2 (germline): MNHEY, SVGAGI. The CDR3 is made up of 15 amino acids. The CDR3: CASRASGSAYNEQFF. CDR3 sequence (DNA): TGTGCCAGCAGGGCTAGCGGGAGTGCATACAATGAGCAGTTCTTC.

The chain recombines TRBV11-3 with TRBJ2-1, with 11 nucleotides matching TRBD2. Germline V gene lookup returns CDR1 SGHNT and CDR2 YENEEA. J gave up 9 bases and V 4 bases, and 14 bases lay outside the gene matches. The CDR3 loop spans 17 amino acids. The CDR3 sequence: CASSSGLAGGKVGEQFF. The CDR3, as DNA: TGTGCCAGCAGCTCCGGCCTAGCGGGAGGCAAGGTGGGTGAGCAGTTCTTC.

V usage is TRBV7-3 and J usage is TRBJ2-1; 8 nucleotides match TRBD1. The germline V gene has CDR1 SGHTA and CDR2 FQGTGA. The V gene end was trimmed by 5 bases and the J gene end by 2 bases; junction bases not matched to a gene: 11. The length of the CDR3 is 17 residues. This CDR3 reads CASSPAAGTGAYNEQFF. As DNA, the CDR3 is TGTGCCAGCAGCCCAGCAGCCGGGACAGGTGCCTACAATGAGCAGTTCTTC.

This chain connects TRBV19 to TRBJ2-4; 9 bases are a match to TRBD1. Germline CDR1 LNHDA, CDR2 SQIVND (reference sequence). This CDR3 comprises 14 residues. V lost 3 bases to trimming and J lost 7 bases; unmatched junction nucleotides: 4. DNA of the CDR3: TGTGCCAGTAGTATGCAGGACAGGGGTAACATTCAGTACTTC. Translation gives CASSMQDRGNIQYF.

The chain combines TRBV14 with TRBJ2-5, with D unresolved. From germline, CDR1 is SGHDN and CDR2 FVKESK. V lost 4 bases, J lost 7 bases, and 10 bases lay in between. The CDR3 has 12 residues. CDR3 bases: TGTGCCAGCAGCCCTATCACGGGGACCCAGTACTTC. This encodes CASSPITGTQYF.

The DNA for the CDR3 is TGTGCCTGGAGTAGGGGGACCCAAGAGACCCAGTACTTC. Protein sequence: CAWSRGTQETQYF. The chain combines TRBV30 with TRBJ2-5; tentative D call: TRBD1 (6 bases). Germline assignment: CDR1 GTSNPN and CDR2 SVGIG (reference sequence). The germline V and J ends were trimmed by 2 bases and 1 base, with 8 bases remaining between them. The CDR3 consists of 13 residues.

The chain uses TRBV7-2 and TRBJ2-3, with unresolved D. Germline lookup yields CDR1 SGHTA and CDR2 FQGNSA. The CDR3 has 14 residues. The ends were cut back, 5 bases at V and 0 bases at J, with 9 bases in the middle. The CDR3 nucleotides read TGTGCCAGCAGCGGTAGAACTAGCACAGATACGCAGTATTTT. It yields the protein CASSGRTSTDTQYF.

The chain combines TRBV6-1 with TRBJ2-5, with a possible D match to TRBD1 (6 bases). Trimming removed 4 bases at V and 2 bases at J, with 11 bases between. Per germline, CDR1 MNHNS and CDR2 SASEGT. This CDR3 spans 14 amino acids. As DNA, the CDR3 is TGTGCCAGCAGTGTTCAGGGGCTTCAAGAGACCCAGTACTTC. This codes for CASSVQGLQETQYF.

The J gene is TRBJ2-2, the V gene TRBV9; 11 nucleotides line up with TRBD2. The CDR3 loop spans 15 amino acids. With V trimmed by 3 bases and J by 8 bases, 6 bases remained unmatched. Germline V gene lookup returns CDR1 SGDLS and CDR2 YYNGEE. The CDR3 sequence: CASSDLAGGRGELFF. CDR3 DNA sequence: TGTGCCAGCAGCGACTTAGCGGGAGGGAGGGGGGAGCTGTTTTTT.

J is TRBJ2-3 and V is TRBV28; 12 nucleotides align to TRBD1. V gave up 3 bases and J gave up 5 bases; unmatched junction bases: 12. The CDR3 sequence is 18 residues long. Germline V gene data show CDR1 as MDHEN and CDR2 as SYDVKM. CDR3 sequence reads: CASSFELGTGGFRDTQYF. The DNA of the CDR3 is TGTGCCAGCAGTTTCGAACTTGGGACAGGGGGCTTCAGAGATACGCAGTATTTT.

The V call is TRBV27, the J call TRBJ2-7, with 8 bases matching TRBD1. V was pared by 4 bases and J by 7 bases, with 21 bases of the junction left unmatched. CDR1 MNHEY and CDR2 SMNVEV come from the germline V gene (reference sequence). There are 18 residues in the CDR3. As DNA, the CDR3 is TGTGCCAGCAGTTCGGCCGGACAGGGACTCCTCGTCCTACGGGAGCAGTACTTC. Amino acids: CASSSAGQGLLVLREQYF.

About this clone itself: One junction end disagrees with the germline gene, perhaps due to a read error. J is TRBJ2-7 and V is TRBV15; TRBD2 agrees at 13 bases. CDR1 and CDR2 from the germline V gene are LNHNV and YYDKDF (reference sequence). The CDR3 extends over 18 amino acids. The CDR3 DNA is TGTGCCGCCAGCAGACTGCCCCGGGGGACTAGCGGGGAGTACGAGCAGTACTTC. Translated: CAASRLPRGTSGEYEQYF.

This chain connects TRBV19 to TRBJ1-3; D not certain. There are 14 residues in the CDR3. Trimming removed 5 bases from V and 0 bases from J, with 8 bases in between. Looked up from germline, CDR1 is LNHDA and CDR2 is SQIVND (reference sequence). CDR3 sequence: CASSVPSSGNTIYF. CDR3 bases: TGTGCCAGTAGTGTCCCTAGCTCTGGAAACACCATATATTTT.

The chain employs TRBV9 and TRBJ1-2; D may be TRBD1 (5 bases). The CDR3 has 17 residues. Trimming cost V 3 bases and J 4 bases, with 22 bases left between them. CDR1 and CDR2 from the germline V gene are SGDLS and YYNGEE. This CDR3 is CASSGELQGNKGYGYTF. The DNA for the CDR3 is TGTGCCAGCAGCGGAGAACTTCAGGGAAATAAGGGCTATGGCTACACCTTC.

CDR3 sequence: CASSKTSGSLGEQFF. In DNA, the CDR3 is TGTGCCAGTAGTAAGACTAGCGGGAGTCTTGGTGAGCAGTTCTTC. V gene TRBV19 combines with J gene TRBJ2-1; 12 bases fit TRBD2. The germline V gene has CDR1 LNHDA and CDR2 SQIVND (reference sequence). V lost 4 bases and J lost 9; bases outside the gene matches: 7. This CDR3 comprises 15 residues.

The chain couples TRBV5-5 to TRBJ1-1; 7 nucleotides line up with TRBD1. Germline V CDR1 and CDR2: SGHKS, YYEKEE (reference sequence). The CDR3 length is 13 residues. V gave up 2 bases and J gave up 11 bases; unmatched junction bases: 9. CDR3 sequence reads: CASSFGGQERAFF. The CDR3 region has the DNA TGTGCCAGCAGCTTCGGCGGACAGGAGAGGGCTTTCTTT.

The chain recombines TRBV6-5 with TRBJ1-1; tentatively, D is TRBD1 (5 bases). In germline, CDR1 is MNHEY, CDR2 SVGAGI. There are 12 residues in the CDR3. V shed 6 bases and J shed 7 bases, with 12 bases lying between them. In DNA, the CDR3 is TGTGCCAGCAGGAACGACAGAGGTGAAGCTTTCTTT. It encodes CASRNDRGEAFF.

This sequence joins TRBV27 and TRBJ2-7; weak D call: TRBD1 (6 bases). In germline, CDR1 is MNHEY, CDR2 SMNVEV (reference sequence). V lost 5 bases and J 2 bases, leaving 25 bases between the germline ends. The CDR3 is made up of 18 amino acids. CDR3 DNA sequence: TGTGCCAGCAGTACCAACGACCACTTACAGGGTAGGACCTACGAGCAGTACTTC. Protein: CASSTNDHLQGRTYEQYF.

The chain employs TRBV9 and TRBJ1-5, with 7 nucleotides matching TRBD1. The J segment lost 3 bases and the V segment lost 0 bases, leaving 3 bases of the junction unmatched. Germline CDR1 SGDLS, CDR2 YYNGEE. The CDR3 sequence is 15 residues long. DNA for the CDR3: TGTGCCAGCAGCGTAGGGGACAGTATCAATCAGCCCCAGCATTTT. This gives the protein CASSVGDSINQPQHF.

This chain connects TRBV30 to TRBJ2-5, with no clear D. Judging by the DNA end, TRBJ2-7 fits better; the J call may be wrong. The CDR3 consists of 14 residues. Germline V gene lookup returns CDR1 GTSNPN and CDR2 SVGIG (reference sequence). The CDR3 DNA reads TGTGCCTGGAGCGCTAGATTATCGCACTACGAGCAGTACTTC. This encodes CAWSARLSHYEQYF.

The CDR3 DNA follows: TGTGCCATCACTGCTAGCGGGAGTTCCGGGGAGCTGTTTTTT. Protein sequence: CAITASGSSGELFF. The chain links TRBV10-3 to TRBJ2-2; 10 bases line up with TRBD2. V gave up 7 bases and J gave up 6 bases; unmatched junction bases: 5. The CDR3 is made up of 14 amino acids. Germline-derived CDR1 and CDR2 are ENHRY and SYGVKD.

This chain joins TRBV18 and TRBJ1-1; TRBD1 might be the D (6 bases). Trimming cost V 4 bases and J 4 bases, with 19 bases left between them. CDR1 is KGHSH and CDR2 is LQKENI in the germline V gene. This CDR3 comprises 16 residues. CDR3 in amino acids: CASSQRGQPQGTEAFF. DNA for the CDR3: TGTGCCAGCTCACAACGTGGACAGCCCCAAGGCACTGAAGCTTTCTTT.

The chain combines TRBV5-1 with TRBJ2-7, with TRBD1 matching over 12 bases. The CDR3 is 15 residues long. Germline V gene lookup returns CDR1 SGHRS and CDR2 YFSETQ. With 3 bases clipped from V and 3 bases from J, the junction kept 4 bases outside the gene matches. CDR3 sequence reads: CASSWGQGAIYEQYF. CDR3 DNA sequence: TGCGCCAGCAGCTGGGGACAGGGGGCAATCTACGAGCAGTACTTC.

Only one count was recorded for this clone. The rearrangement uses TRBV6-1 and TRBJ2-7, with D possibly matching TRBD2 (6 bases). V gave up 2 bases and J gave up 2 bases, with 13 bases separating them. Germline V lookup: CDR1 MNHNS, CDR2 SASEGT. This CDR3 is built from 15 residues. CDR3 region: CASSERGDAPYEQYF. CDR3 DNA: TGTGCCAGCAGTGAACGCGGGGACGCTCCCTACGAGCAGTACTTC.

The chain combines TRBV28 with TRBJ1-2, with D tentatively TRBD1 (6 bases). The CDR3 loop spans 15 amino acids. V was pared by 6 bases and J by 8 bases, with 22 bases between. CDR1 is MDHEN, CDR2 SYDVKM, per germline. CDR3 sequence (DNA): TGTGCCAGCAGGCCCGGAACCAGGGGTAACTTAGGCTACACCTTC. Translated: CASRPGTRGNLGYTF.

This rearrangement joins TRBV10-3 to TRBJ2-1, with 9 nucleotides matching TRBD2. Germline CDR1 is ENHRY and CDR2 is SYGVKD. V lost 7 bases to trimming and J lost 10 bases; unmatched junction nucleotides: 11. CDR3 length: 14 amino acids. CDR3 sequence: CAITGTSREQEQFF. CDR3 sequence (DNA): TGTGCCATCACCGGGACTAGCAGGGAGCAAGAGCAGTTCTTC.

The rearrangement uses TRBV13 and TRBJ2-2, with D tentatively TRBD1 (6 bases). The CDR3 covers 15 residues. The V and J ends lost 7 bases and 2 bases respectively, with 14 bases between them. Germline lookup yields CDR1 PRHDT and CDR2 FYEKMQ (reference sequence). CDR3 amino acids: CASKTGTLNTGELFF. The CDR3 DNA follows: TGTGCCAGCAAGACCGGGACACTTAACACCGGGGAGCTGTTTTTT.

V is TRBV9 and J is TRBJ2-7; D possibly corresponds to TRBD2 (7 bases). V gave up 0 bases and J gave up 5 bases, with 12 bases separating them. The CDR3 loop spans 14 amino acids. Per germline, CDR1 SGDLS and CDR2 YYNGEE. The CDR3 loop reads CASSVGGGFNEQYF. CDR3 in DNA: TGTGCCAGCAGCGTAGGCGGGGGCTTCAACGAGCAGTACTTC.

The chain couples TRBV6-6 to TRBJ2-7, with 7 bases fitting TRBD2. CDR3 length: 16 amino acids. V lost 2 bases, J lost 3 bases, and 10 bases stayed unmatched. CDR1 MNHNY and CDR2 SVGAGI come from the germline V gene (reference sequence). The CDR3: CASSYARRERNYEQYF. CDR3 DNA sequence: TGTGCCAGCAGTTACGCTCGGCGGGAGCGGAACTACGAGCAGTACTTC.

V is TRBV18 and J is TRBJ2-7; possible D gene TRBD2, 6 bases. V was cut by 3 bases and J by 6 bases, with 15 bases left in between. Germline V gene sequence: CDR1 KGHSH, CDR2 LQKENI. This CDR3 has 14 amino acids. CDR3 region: CASSPGGRTLEQYF. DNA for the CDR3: TGTGCCAGCTCACCTGGGGGGAGGACGCTCGAGCAGTACTTC.

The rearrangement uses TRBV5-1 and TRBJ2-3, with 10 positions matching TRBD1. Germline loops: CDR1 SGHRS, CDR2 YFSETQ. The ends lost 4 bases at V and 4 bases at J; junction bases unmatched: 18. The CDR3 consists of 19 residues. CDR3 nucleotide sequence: TGCGCCAGCAGCAGACTGCCACCGGGACAGGGGAGTTTTGCAGATACGCAGTATTTT. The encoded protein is CASSRLPPGQGSFADTQYF.